A single sample is the source of the 3 T cell receptor beta chains below, sequenced in a study of T cells expressing NK-cell markers (dated by TCRdb to the early 2020s). The method was 5' RACE. Data came from an Illumina HiSeq 2000. Based on TCRdb reprocessing of the reads, there is one entry per CDR3 protein sequence, and DNA is missing. The sample table records some 450,000 distinct CDR3 sequences. The top ten constitute roughly 7.2% of the sample. Sequencing was carried out using blood T cells: a sorted CD56 or NKG2C T cell subset, CD4+ or CD8+ T cells, or bulk PBMC T cells (not recorded which). The receptors stem from a woman between 18 and 70 years old in good health.

The chain employs TRBV28 and TRBJ2-3; TCRdb selects TRBD2, and the lack of DNA leaves this call unchecked. The CDR3 spans 19 residues. Germline assignment: CDR1 MDHEN and CDR2 SYDVKM. The CDR3 region is CASSFGLAGLHEITDTQYF. Using reference TRBV28 and TRBJ2-3 for the parts outside the CDR3, the full variable domain is DVKVTQSSRYLVKRTGEKVFLECVQDMDHENMFWYRQDPGLGLRLIYFSYDVKMKEKGDIPEGYSVSREKKERFSLILESASTNQTSMYLCASSFGLAGLHEITDTQYFGPGTRLTVL.

The V and J genes are TRBV20-1 and TRBJ2-4; TCRdb's assignment of TRBD2 cannot be checked, as there is no DNA. CDR3 size: 15 residues. Germline V gene lookup returns CDR1 DFQATT and CDR2 SNEGSKA (reference sequence). CDR3 sequence reads: CSASARTSGPNIQYF.

CDR3 sequence reads: CASRNPRAPKNIQYF. The chain employs TRBV6-2 or TRBV6-3 and TRBJ2-4; the D call from TCRdb, TRBD2, cannot be confirmed without DNA. Germline assignment: CDR1 MNHEY and CDR2 SVGEGT. The CDR3 has 15 residues.